This T cell receptor (beta chain) was recovered during a study of blood T cell repertoires in COVID-19. Unmatched junction bases numbered 6, after V lost 5 bases and J lost 5 bases. Germline V gives CDR1 LGHNA, CDR2 YSLEER. This CDR3 is 13 amino acids long. Enrolled through a virtual design, the participants were between roughly 18 and 100 years of age and came from some 25 US areas. Cohorts were determined from participant-reported clinical history. Within 2 weeks before study entry, exposed participants met a COVID-19 case. Original processing notes: Amplification from reference gene primers served as the basis for estimated nucleated cell counts. Measured with immunoSEQ multiplex PCR; TCRdb has only the in-frame clones, and not every one. Clonal size and the V and J genes are those of that table, whereas D and trimming came from the DNA. The sample has about 430,000 clones; 70% to 90% are singletons.

The receptor was derived from a woman younger than 35 who had been exposed to COVID-19. Sample: PBMCs or T cells enriched from blood (not recorded which). The chain recombines TRBV4-3 with TRBJ2-7, with 7 bases that match TRBD1. CDR3: CASSSTGAHEQYF. CDR3 coding DNA: TGCGCCAGCAGCTCAACAGGGGCCCACGAGCAGTACTTC.